The clone carrying this T cell receptor beta chain was seen at least ten times. This entry comes from a study of T-cell reconstitution after alpha-beta-depleted transplantation in children. Researchers prepared the TCRbeta library using unique molecular identifiers, the study reports. One entry per CDR3 protein results from TCRdb running MiXCR on the PCR reads. Of fewer than 25,000 distinct CDR3 sequences in the sample, approximately 10% are singletons; the top ten hold more than 20%. Germline-derived CDR1 and CDR2 are KGHSH and LQKENI. The CDR3 has 16 amino acids. The ends were cut back, 1 base at V and 1 base at J, with 13 bases in the middle.

This material consisted of PBMCs from the stem cell graft donor, taken from the stem cell graft. The V call is TRBV18, the J call TRBJ2-5, with D tentatively TRBD1 or TRBD2 (5 bases each). The sequence was obtained from a human donor who donated a stem cell graft to a child with chronic granulomatous disease. In nucleotides, the CDR3 is TGTGCCAGCTCACCACGTATTCCAGGGACCCAAGAGACCCAGTACTTC. Translation gives CASSPRIPGTQETQYF. The full variable domain, with the rest looked up from reference TRBV18 and TRBJ2-5, is NAGVMQNPRHLVRRRGQEARLRCSPMKGHSHVYWYRQLPEEGLKFMVYLQKENIIDESGMPKERFSAEFPKEGPSILRIQQVVRGDSAAYFCASSPRIPGTQETQYFGPGTRLLVL.